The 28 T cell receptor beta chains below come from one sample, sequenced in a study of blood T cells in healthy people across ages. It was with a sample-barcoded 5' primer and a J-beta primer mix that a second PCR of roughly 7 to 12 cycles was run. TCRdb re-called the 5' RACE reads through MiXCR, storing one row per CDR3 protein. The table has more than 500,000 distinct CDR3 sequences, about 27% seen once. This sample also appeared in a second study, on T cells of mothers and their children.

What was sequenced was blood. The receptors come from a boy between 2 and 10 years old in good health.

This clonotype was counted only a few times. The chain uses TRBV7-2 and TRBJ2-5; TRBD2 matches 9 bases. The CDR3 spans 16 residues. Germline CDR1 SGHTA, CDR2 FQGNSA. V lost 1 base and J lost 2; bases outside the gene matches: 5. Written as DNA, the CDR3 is TGTGCCAGCAGCTTAGGGATAGCGGGGGAGCAAGAGACCCAGTACTTC. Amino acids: CASSLGIAGEQETQYF.

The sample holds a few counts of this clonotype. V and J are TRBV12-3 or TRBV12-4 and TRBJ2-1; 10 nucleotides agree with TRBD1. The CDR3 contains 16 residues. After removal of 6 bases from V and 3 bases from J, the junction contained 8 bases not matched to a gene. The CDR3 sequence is CASSSIWTGGYNEQFF. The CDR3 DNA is TGTGCCAGCAGCAGTATCTGGACAGGGGGCTACAATGAGCAGTTCTTC.

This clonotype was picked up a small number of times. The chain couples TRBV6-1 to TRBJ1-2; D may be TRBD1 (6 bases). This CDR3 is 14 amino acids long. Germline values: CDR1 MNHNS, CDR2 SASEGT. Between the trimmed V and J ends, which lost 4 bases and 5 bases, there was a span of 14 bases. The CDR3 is CASSAYGTPYGYTF. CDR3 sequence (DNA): TGTGCCAGCAGTGCATACGGGACACCTTATGGCTACACCTTC.

CDR3 amino acids: CSVLGATQYF. CDR3 bases: TGCAGCGTTCTTGGAGCTACGCAGTATTTT. The chain has TRBV29-1 and TRBJ2-3; D uncertain. The germline V and J ends were trimmed by 5 bases and 8 bases, with 8 bases remaining between them. There are 10 residues in the CDR3. Germline V CDR1 and CDR2: SQVTM, ANQGSEA.

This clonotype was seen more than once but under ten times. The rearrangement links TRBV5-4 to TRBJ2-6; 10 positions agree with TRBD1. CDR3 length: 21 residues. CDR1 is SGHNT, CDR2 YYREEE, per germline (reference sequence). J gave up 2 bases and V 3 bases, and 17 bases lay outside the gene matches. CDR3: CASSSDRGTSSVVAGANVLTF. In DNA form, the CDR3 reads TGTGCCAGCAGCTCGGACAGGGGGACTTCCTCTGTGGTGGCTGGGGCCAACGTCCTGACTTTC.

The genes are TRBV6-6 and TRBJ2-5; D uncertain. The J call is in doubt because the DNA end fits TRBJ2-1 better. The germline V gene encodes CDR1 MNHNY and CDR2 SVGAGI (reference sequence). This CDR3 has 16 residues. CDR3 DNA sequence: TGTGCCAGCAGTTTAACCGGTGGTCGAATTGACAATGAGCAGTTCTTC. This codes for CASSLTGGRIDNEQFF.

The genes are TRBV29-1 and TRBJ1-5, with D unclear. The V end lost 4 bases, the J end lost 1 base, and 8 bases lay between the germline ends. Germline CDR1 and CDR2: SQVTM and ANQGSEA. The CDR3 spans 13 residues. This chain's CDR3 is CSVVENSNQPQHF. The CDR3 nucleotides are TGCAGCGTTGTGGAAAACAGCAATCAGCCCCAGCATTTT.

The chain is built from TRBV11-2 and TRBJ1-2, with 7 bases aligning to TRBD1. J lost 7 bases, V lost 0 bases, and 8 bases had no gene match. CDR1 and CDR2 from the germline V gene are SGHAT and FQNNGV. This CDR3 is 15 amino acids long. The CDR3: CASSLDHRGGRGYTF. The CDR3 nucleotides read TGTGCCAGCAGCTTAGATCACAGGGGTGGTCGTGGCTACACCTTC.

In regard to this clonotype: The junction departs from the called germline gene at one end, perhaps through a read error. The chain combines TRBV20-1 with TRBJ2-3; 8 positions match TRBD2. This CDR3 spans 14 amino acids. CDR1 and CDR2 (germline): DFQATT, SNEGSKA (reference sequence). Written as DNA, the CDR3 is TGCAGTGCTGGACCGGGACTAGGACCTAAAGCAGTACATTTT. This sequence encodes CSAGPGLGPKAVHF.

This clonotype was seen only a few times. The CDR3 region has the DNA TGTGCCAGCATAGCGGGGGGGTACACAGATACGCAGTATTTT. It specifies CASIAGGYTDTQYF. The V gene is TRBV6-1, the J gene TRBJ2-3; 11 nucleotides agree with TRBD2. The CDR3 has 14 residues. Trimming took 7 bases from V and 2 from J; bases not matched to a gene: 2. Germline V lookup: CDR1 MNHNS, CDR2 SASEGT.

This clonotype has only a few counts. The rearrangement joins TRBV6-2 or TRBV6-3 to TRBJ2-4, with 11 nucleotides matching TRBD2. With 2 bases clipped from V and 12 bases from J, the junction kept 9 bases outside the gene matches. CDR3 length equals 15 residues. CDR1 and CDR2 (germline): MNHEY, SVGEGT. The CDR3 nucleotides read TGTGCCAGCAGTTACGGCTCTAGCGGGAGGACGGGTCAGTACTTC. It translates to CASSYGSSGRTGQYF.

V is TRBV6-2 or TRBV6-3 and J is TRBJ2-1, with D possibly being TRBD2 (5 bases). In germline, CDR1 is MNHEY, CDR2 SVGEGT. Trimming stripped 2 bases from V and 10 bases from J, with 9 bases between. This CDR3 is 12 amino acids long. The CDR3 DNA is TGTGCCAGCAGTTACGAGGGAAGGGAGCAGTTCTTC. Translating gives CASSYEGREQFF.

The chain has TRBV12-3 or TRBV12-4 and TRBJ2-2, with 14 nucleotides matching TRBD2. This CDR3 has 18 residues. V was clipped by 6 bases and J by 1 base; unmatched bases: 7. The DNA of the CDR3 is TGTGCCAGCAGAACACCGGGACTAGCGGGAGAGAACACCGGGGAGCTGTTTTTT. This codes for CASRTPGLAGENTGELFF.

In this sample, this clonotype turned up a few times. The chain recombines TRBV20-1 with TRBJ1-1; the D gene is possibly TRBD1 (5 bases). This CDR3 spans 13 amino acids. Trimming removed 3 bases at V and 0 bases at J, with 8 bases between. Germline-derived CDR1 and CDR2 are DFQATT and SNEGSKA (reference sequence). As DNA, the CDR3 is TGCAGTGCTAGGGGGCGGCTGAACACTGAAGCTTTCTTT. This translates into CSARGRLNTEAFF.

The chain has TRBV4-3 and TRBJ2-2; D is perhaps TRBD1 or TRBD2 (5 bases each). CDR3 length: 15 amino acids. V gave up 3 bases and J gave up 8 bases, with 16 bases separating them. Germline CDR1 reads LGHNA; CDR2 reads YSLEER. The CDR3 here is CASSQGPGLRGELFF. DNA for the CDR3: TGCGCCAGCAGCCAGGGGCCCGGACTTAGGGGGGAGCTGTTTTTT.

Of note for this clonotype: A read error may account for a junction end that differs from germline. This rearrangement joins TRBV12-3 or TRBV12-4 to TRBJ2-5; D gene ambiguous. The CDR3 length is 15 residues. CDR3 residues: CASSLLAGGQETQHF. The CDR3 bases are TGTGCCAGCAGTCTCCTGGCAGGCGGTCAAGAGACCCAGCACTTC.

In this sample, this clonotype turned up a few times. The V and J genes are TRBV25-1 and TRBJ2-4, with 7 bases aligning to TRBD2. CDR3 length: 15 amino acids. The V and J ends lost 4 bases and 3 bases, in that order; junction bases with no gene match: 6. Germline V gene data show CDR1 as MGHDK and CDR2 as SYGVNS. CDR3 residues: CASSVRGVGKNIQYF. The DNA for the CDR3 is TGTGCCAGCAGTGTTCGGGGGGTGGGCAAAAACATTCAGTACTTC.

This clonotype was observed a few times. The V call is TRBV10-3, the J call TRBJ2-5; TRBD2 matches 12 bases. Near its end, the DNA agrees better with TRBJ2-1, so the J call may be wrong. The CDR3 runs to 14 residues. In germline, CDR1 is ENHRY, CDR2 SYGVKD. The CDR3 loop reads CAINGLAGNNEQFF. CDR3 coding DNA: TGTGCCATCAATGGACTAGCGGGAAACAATGAGCAGTTCTTC.

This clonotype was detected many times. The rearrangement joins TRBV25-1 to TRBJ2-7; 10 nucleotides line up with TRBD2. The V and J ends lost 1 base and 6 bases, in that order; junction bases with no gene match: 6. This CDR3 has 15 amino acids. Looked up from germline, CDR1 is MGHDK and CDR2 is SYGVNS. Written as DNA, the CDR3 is TGTGCCAGCAGTGAATTGCTAGCGGGAGAGAGCGAGCAGTACTTC. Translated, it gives CASSELLAGESEQYF.

CDR3 DNA: TGCAGCGTTCCAGGGACCGGCTACACCTTC. Its translation: CSVPGTGYTF. This sequence joins TRBV29-1 and TRBJ1-2; D is perhaps TRBD1 (5 bases). Germline V CDR1 and CDR2: SQVTM, ANQGSEA. The length of the CDR3 is 10 residues. The V and J ends lost 5 bases and 8 bases respectively, with 9 bases between them.

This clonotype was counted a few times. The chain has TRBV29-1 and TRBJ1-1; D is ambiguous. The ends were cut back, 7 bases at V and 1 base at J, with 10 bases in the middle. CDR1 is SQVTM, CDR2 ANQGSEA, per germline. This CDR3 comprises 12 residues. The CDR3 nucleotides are TGCAGCGCTACAGAGACGAACACTGAAGCTTTCTTT. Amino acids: CSATETNTEAFF. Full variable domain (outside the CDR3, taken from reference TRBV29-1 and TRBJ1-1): SAVISQKPSRDICQRGTSLTIQCQVDSQVTMMFWYRQQPGQSLTLIATANQGSEATYESGFVIDKFPISRPNLTFSTLTVSNMSPEDSSIYLCSATETNTEAFFGQGTRLTVV.

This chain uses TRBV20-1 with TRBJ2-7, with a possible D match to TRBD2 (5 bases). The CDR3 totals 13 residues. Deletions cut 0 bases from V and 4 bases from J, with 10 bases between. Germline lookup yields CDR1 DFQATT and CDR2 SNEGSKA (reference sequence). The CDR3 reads CSARDQLVYEQYF. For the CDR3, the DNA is TGCAGTGCTAGAGATCAACTAGTTTACGAGCAGTACTTC.

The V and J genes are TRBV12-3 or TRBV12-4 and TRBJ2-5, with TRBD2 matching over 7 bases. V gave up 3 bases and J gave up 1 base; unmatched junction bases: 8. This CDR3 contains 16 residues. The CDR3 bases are TGTGCCAGCAGTTTGGGGACCCTAGCGGCCCAAGAGACCCAGTACTTC. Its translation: CASSLGTLAAQETQYF.

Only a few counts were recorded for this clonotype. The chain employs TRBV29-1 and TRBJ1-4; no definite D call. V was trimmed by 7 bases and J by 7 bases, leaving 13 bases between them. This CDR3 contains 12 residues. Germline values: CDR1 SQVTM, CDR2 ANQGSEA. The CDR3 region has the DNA TGCAGCGCCCTCCGGGCACCTGAAAAACTGTTTTTT. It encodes CSALRAPEKLFF.

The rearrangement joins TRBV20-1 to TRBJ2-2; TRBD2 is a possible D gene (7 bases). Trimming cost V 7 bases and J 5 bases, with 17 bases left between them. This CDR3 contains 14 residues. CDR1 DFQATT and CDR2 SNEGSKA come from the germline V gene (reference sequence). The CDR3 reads CSVRSAGTTGELFF. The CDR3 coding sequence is TGCAGTGTCAGATCAGCGGGGACAACCGGGGAGCTGTTTTTT.

In nucleotides, the CDR3 is TGTGCCAGCAAGCATCTGCCACAGGGCACTCAGCCCCAGCATTTT. This gives the protein CASKHLPQGTQPQHF. V usage is TRBV12-3 or TRBV12-4 and J usage is TRBJ1-5; weak D call: TRBD1 (6 bases). Trimming took off 7 bases at V and 6 bases at J, with 19 bases between the two ends. CDR3 length: 15 amino acids.

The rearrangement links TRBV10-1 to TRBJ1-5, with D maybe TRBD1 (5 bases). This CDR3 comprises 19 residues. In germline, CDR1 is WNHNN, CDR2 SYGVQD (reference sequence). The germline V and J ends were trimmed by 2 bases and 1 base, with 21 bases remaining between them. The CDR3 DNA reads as TGCGCCAGCAGTGAGCCTTGGGGCAGACCATGCATAAGCAATCAGCCCCAGCATTTT. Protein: CASSEPWGRPCISNQPQHF.

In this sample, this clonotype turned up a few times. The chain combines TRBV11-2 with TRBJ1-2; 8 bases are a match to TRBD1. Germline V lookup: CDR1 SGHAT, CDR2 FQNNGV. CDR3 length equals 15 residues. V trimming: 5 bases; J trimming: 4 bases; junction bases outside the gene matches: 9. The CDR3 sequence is CASSLADRGGYGYTF. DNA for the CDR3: TGTGCCAGCAGCCTAGCCGACAGGGGCGGCTATGGCTACACCTTC.